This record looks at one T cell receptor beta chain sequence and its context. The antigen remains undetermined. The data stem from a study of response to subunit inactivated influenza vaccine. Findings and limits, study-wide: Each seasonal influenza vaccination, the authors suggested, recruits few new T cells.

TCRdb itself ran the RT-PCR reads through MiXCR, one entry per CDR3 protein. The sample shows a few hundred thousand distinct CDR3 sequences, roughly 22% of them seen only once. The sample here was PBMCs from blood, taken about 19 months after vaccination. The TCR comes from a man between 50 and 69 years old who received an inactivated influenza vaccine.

Written as DNA, the CDR3 is TGCAGTGCTAGAGAGCGGGGGGCAGGAGAAAAACTGTTTTTT. It codes for CSARERGAGEKLFF. This rearrangement joins TRBV20-1 to TRBJ1-4; possibly TRBD1 for D (6 bases). The V gene lost 0 bases and the J gene lost 8 bases, with 13 bases spanning the gap. Per germline, CDR1 DFQATT and CDR2 SNEGSKA (reference sequence). CDR3 length equals 14 residues.